Listed here is a single T cell receptor (beta chain). What it binds is not known. Primers included in the PCR were 60 Vbeta and 13 Jbeta primers. In the authors' workflow: Later reanalysis found roughly 80 million unique TCR beta chains, around 9.9 million of them shared. The repertoire was sequenced with immunoSEQ multiplex PCR; TCRdb's copy has only in-frame clones and lacks some. V and J calls and clone size are as listed in that table; D and trimming were resolved from the DNA. Of 170,000 or so clones listed, about 80% were seen once; the top ten hold 1%. This specimen belongs to a study of cytomegalovirus exposure and HLA in healthy donors. General study results and limits: By a later analysis, the bulk of CMV-associated TCR beta chains appeared HLA-restricted.

Germline-derived CDR1 and CDR2 are SGHNT and YYREEE (reference sequence). The CDR3 runs to 12 residues. The V end lost 0 bases, the J end lost 7 bases, and 7 bases lay between the germline ends. The clonotype originates from a woman in her 50s in good health and CMV-seropositive. V and J are TRBV5-4 and TRBJ1-2; D not resolved. Source material: PBMCs. The CDR3 DNA reads as TGTGCCAGCAGCTTGGTCGGTGGTGGCTACACCTTC. This gives the protein CASSLVGGGYTF.